This T cell receptor (beta chain) stems from a study of CD8 T cells in ankylosing spondylitis. This CDR3 spans 16 amino acids. CDR1 is SGHRS and CDR2 is YFSETQ in the germline V gene. V shed 0 bases, J shed 2 bases, and the junction held 5 bases outside the gene matches. Each CDR3 protein gets one entry after TCRdb re-called the 5' RACE reads with MiXCR. The repertoire consists of 150,000 to 200,000 distinct CDR3 sequences, with roughly 18% occurring once and the leading ten covering 4.3%. General observations from the study: Reportedly, significant enrichment of disease-linked clones occurred in matched ankylosing spondylitis synovial fluid.

This clonotype showed up many times. What it recognizes is unknown. This chain joins TRBV5-1 and TRBJ2-5; 9 positions agree with TRBD2. The specimen was blood, either unsorted or a sorted T cell fraction (not recorded which). The sequence derives from a male donor aged 10 to 30 with ankylosing spondylitis or in good health (not recorded which). The CDR3 DNA reads as TGCGCCAGCAGCTTGGAGGCTAGCGGGACACAAGAGACCCAGTACTTC. Translated: CASSLEASGTQETQYF.